This T cell receptor (beta chain) came from a study of T cell responses to AZD1222 COVID-19 vaccine. Study-level points and caveats: White British ancestry dominated among donors, who included more females, and clonal diversity was possibly underestimated. Breadth and depth of Spike-specific TCRs rose after two AZD1222 doses. Spike was spanned by vaccine-associated CD4 TCRs, with dominance at 160-218 and 743-854.

Sequenced by immunoSEQ multiplex PCR; TCRdb stores in-frame clones only, minus some. The repertoire holds roughly 130,000 clones, with approximately 88% as singletons. Germline V lookup: CDR1 SGHRS, CDR2 YFSETQ. The CDR3 extends over 17 amino acids. With V trimmed by 3 bases and J by 3 bases, 10 bases remained unmatched. Details on this clone: Its antigen is currently unknown.

The TCR sequence derives from an adult in good health. The sample consisted of peripheral blood, taken on day 0 of AZD1222 vaccination. The chain recombines TRBV5-1 with TRBJ1-4, with 8 bases identical to TRBD1. CDR3 amino acids: CASSSQGAVFSNEKLFF. The CDR3 nucleotides read TGCGCCAGCAGCTCTCAGGGGGCGGTTTTTTCTAATGAAAAACTGTTTTTT.